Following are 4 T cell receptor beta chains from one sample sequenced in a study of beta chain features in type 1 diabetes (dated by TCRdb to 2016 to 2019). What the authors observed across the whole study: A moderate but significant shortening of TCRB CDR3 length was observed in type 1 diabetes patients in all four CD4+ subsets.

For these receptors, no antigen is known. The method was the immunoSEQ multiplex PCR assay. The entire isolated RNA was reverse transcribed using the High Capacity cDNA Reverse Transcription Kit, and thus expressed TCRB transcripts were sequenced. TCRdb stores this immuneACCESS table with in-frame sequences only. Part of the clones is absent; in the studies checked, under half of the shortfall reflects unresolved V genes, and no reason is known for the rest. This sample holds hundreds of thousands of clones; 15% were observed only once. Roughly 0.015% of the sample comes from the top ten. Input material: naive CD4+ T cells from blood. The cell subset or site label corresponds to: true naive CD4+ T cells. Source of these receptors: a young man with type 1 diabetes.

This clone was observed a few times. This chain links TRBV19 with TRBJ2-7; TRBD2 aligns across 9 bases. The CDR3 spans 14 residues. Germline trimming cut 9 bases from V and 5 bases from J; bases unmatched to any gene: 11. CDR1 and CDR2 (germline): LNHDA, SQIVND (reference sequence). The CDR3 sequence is CASGTSSRVNEQYF. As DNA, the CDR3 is TGTGCCAGCGGGACTAGCTCCCGGGTTAACGAGCAGTACTTC.

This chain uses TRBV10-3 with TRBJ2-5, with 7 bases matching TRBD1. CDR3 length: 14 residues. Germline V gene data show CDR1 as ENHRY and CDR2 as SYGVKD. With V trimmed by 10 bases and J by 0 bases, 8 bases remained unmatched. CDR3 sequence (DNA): TGTGCCACCTCTAGGACAGGTTACCAAGAGACCCAGTACTTC. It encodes CATSRTGYQETQYF.

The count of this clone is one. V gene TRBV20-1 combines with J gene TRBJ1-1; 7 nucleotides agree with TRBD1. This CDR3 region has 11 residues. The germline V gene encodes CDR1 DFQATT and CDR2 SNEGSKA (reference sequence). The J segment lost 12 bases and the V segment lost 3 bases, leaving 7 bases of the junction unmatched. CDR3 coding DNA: TGCAGTGCTAGTAGAGGGGGCGCGTCTTTCTTT. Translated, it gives CSASRGGASFF.

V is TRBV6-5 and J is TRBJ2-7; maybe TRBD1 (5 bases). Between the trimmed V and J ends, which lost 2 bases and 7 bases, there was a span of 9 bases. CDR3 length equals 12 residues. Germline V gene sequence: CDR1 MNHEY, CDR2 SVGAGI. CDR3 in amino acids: CASSYNRREQYF. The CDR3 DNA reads TGTGCCAGCAGTTACAACAGGCGAGAGCAGTACTTC.